The 22 T cell receptor beta chains presented below share a single source sample, sequenced in a study of T cells in localized non-small cell lung cancer. Using immunoSEQ multiplex PCR, the repertoire was profiled, and TCRdb retains in-frame clones only, with some absent. This repertoire shows under 150,000 clones, 80% to 90% found once; its top ten account for around 1.5%. The sequencing used peripheral blood, collected before any cancer treatment. Receptors were obtained from a female donor at least 60 years old with stage I lung adenocarcinoma.

The chain is built from TRBV19 and TRBJ2-5; 9 bases map to TRBD1. Germline V gene lookup returns CDR1 LNHDA and CDR2 SQIVND (reference sequence). The CDR3 has 15 residues. V lost 3 bases to trimming and J lost 5 bases; unmatched junction nucleotides: 7. In nucleotides, the CDR3 is TGTGCCAGTAGTATCCCACAGGGGGCTTGGGAGACCCAGTACTTC. Its translation: CASSIPQGAWETQYF.

J is TRBJ2-5 and V is TRBV5-4, with 10 bases identical to TRBD2. CDR1 is SGHNT and CDR2 is YYREEE in the germline V gene (reference sequence). The CDR3 totals 16 residues. The V segment lost 4 bases and the J segment 1 base; nucleotides outside the gene matches: 7. DNA for the CDR3: TGTGCCAGCAGCACTCCGGGACTAGCGCTCCAAGAGACCCAGTACTTC. Amino acid sequence: CASSTPGLALQETQYF.

V gene TRBV11-1 combines with J gene TRBJ2-5; D ambiguous. V dropped 3 bases and J dropped 5 bases, with 7 bases sitting between them. Germline V gene lookup returns CDR1 SGHAT and CDR2 FQDESV (reference sequence). The CDR3 has 12 amino acids. CDR3 nucleotide sequence: TGTGCCAGCAGCTTGGTCACGGAGACCCAGTACTTC. It codes for CASSLVTETQYF.

This chain connects TRBV7-8 to TRBJ1-5; the D is unclear. CDR3 size: 15 residues. CDR1 is SGHVS, CDR2 FQNEAQ, per germline. V lost 1 base, J lost 3 bases, and 10 bases lay in between. As DNA, the CDR3 is TGTGCCAGCAGCTTAGAGGAGGGATACAATCAGCCCCAGCATTTT. It encodes CASSLEEGYNQPQHF.

V and J are TRBV28 and TRBJ1-2; TRBD1 might be the D (6 bases). Deletions cut 5 bases from V and 7 bases from J, with 23 bases between. Germline CDR1 MDHEN, CDR2 SYDVKM. This CDR3 is built from 16 residues. CDR3: CASSPNPPGGRSGYTF. DNA for the CDR3: TGTGCCAGCAGTCCGAATCCCCCTGGGGGGCGCTCTGGCTACACCTTC.

The genes are TRBV29-1 and TRBJ2-3; 8 bases align to TRBD1. CDR3 length: 15 residues. With V trimmed by 5 bases and J by 0 bases, 7 bases remained unmatched. Germline values: CDR1 SQVTM, CDR2 ANQGSEA. CDR3 DNA sequence: TGCAGCGTTCTAGACAGGGGACGGAGCACAGATACGCAGTATTTT. It is translated as CSVLDRGRSTDTQYF.

The chain combines TRBV5-6 with TRBJ2-1; D gene ambiguous. Deletions cut 0 bases from V and 12 bases from J, with 7 bases between. The CDR3 covers 11 residues. Germline loops: CDR1 SGHDT, CDR2 YYEEEE. Written as DNA, the CDR3 is TGTGCCAGCAGCTTGGGTGACGGGCAGTTCTTC. This encodes CASSLGDGQFF.

The chain couples TRBV6-5 to TRBJ2-7; 9 nucleotides match TRBD1. This CDR3 region has 15 residues. Losses at the gene ends were 5 bases for V and 3 bases for J; bases not matched to a gene: 8. Germline values: CDR1 MNHEY, CDR2 SVGAGI. CDR3 amino acids: CASSPSGTGLYEQYF. CDR3 nucleotides: TGTGCCAGCAGTCCATCCGGGACAGGGCTCTACGAGCAGTACTTC.

V usage is TRBV5-4 and J usage is TRBJ2-5, with D tentatively TRBD1 (5 bases). This CDR3 is 14 amino acids long. V was shortened by 4 bases and J by 4 bases, with 14 bases between the two germline ends. Germline CDR1 reads SGHNT; CDR2 reads YYREEE (reference sequence). CDR3 protein: CASSTDSFAETQYF. DNA of the CDR3: TGTGCCAGCAGCACCGACAGTTTTGCAGAGACCCAGTACTTC.

This clone was found a few times. The J gene is TRBJ1-2, the V gene TRBV14; D not resolved. This CDR3 has 13 amino acids. The ends were cut back, 4 bases at V and 4 bases at J, with 10 bases in the middle. The germline V gene has CDR1 SGHDN and CDR2 FVKESK. The CDR3 DNA is TGTGCCAGCAGCCGTCAGCTCGGCTATGGCTACACCTTC. Its translation is CASSRQLGYGYTF.

This clone was picked up one time. The gene calls are TRBV7-8 and TRBJ2-7, with 14 positions matching TRBD2. The germline CDR1 and CDR2 sequences are SGHVS and FQNEAQ. CDR3 length equals 16 residues. V was pared by 3 bases and J by 3 bases, with 4 bases of the junction left unmatched. The chain's CDR3 is CASSFAGTSGSYEQYF. DNA for the CDR3: TGTGCCAGCAGCTTTGCCGGGACTAGCGGGAGCTACGAGCAGTACTTC. The entire variable domain, with the rest obtained from reference TRBV7-8 and TRBJ2-7, is as follows: GAGVSQSPRYKVAKRGQDVALRCDPISGHVSLFWYQQALGQGPEFLTYFQNEAQLDKSGLPSDRFFAERPEGSVSTLKIQRTQQEDSAVYLCASSFAGTSGSYEQYFGPGTRLTVT.

The rearrangement uses TRBV2 and TRBJ2-2; D gene uncertain. Germline CDR1 reads SNHLY; CDR2 reads FYNNEI. The germline V and J ends were trimmed by 10 bases and 3 bases, with 12 bases remaining between them. This CDR3 region has 13 residues. CDR3 DNA: TGTGCCACCCTAAAACTTTACACCGGGGAGCTGTTTTTT. This gives the protein CATLKLYTGELFF.

In this sample, this clone turned up a few times. This chain joins TRBV19 and TRBJ2-3; no definite D call. This CDR3 contains 15 residues. Germline V gives CDR1 LNHDA, CDR2 SQIVND (reference sequence). V was trimmed by 1 base and J by 2 bases, leaving 10 bases between them. Written as DNA, the CDR3 is TGTGCCAGTAGTATAGCTCCGGAACTCACAGATACGCAGTATTTT. Its translation is CASSIAPELTDTQYF.

The chain recombines TRBV19 with TRBJ1-2; no clear D gene. Germline V gene lookup returns CDR1 LNHDA and CDR2 SQIVND (reference sequence). V shed 6 bases and J shed 4 bases, with 18 bases lying between them. The CDR3 sequence is 15 residues long. In DNA, the CDR3 is TGTGCCAGTAGCGCCTCCGGTTCCCACTCCTATGGCTACACCTTC. Translating gives CASSASGSHSYGYTF. The full variable domain, with the rest looked up from reference TRBV19 and TRBJ1-2, is DGGITQSPKYLFRKEGQNVTLSCEQNLNHDAMYWYRQDPGQGLRLIYYSQIVNDFQKGDIAEGYSVSREKKESFPLTVTSAQKNPTAFYLCASSASGSHSYGYTFGSGTRLTVV.

V is TRBV11-1 and J is TRBJ1-5; no clear D. Trimming cost V 3 bases and J 5 bases, with 8 bases left between them. This CDR3 contains 13 residues. CDR1 and CDR2 from the germline V gene are SGHAT and FQDESV (reference sequence). CDR3 sequence (DNA): TGTGCCAGCAGCTTTCAATTGGATCAGCCCCAGCATTTT. As protein: CASSFQLDQPQHF.

This sequence joins TRBV27 and TRBJ2-2; no clear D. The CDR3 totals 14 residues. Germline CDR1 MNHEY, CDR2 SMNVEV (reference sequence). V gave up 3 bases and J gave up 4 bases, with 9 bases separating them. CDR3 sequence (DNA): TGTGCCAGCAGTTTGGCAGGTCCCACCGGGGAGCTGTTTTTT. Amino acid sequence: CASSLAGPTGELFF.

CDR3 amino acids: CASSYGILNTEAFF. The CDR3 DNA follows: TGTGCCAGCAGTTACGGGATCTTGAACACTGAAGCTTTCTTT. The chain joins TRBV6-6 to TRBJ1-1; the D is unclear. Germline assignment: CDR1 MNHNY and CDR2 SVGAGI (reference sequence). This CDR3 spans 14 amino acids. V shed 2 bases and J shed 0 bases, with 7 bases lying between them.

The chain links TRBV5-1 to TRBJ2-5; D assignment may be TRBD1 or TRBD2 (5 bases each). The CDR3 sequence is 14 residues long. Germline assignment: CDR1 SGHRS and CDR2 YFSETQ. With 3 bases removed from V and 0 bases from J, the gap between germline ends came to 9 bases. In DNA, the CDR3 is TGCGCCAGCAGCTCCCAGGGACACCAAGAGACCCAGTACTTC. Its protein is CASSSQGHQETQYF.

The chain employs TRBV19 and TRBJ1-1; 9 nucleotides match TRBD1. The CDR3 is 13 residues long. V trimming: 6 bases; J trimming: 10 bases; junction bases outside the gene matches: 9. Per the germline V gene, CDR1 is LNHDA and CDR2 is SQIVND (reference sequence). The CDR3 here is CASSRDRVDRAFF. The CDR3 DNA is TGTGCCAGTAGCAGGGACAGGGTGGATCGAGCTTTCTTT. Together with reference TRBV19 and TRBJ1-1, the CDR3 gives the full variable domain: DGGITQSPKYLFRKEGQNVTLSCEQNLNHDAMYWYRQDPGQGLRLIYYSQIVNDFQKGDIAEGYSVSREKKESFPLTVTSAQKNPTAFYLCASSRDRVDRAFFGQGTRLTVV.

The chain links TRBV7-2 to TRBJ1-2, with D unclear. CDR3 length: 15 residues. Germline V gene data show CDR1 as SGHTA and CDR2 as FQGNSA. Trimming stripped 3 bases from V and 8 bases from J, with 19 bases between. The CDR3 region has the DNA TGTGCCAGCAGCTTTTCCAGGATCTCTGAGGGAGGCTACACCTTC. Translation gives CASSFSRISEGGYTF.

The V gene is TRBV15, the J gene TRBJ2-3; D is tentatively TRBD1 or TRBD2 (7 bases each). This CDR3 contains 13 residues. Trimming removed 4 bases from V and 10 bases from J, with 15 bases in between. CDR1 and CDR2 from the germline V gene are LNHNV and YYDKDF (reference sequence). The CDR3 loop reads CATSNTRGGSQYF. In DNA form, the CDR3 reads TGTGCCACCAGCAACACCAGGGGGGGGTCGCAGTATTTT.

This chain links TRBV5-1 with TRBJ2-1, with TRBD2 as a possible D gene (5 bases). CDR3 length: 15 residues. The V gene's germline CDR1 is SGHRS and CDR2 YFSETQ. V shed 6 bases and J shed 0 bases, with 13 bases lying between them. The CDR3 DNA reads as TGCGCCAGCACCCTCGAGGGAAGCTCCTACAATGAGCAGTTCTTC. Translation gives CASTLEGSSYNEQFF.